This paragraph covers one T cell receptor (beta chain) sequence. TCRdb ran MiXCR on the 5' RACE reads and lists one entry per CDR3 protein. The sample carries under 900,000 distinct CDR3 sequences, 9% to 15% recorded once. The ends lost 5 bases at V and 5 bases at J; junction bases unmatched: 12. There are 16 residues in the CDR3. Germline CDR1 SEHNR, CDR2 FQNEAQ (reference sequence). This sample was taken from a study of identical twins. This sample was shared with a second study, whose subject was yellow fever vaccine responses in identical twins.

Sequenced material: PBMCs. This sequence originates from a young woman in good health. This chain links TRBV7-9 with TRBJ2-1; 7 bases agree with TRBD1. CDR3: CASSQGQVGTNNEQFF. Here the CDR3 DNA reads TGTGCCAGCAGCCAAGGACAGGTCGGAACTAACAATGAGCAGTTCTTC.